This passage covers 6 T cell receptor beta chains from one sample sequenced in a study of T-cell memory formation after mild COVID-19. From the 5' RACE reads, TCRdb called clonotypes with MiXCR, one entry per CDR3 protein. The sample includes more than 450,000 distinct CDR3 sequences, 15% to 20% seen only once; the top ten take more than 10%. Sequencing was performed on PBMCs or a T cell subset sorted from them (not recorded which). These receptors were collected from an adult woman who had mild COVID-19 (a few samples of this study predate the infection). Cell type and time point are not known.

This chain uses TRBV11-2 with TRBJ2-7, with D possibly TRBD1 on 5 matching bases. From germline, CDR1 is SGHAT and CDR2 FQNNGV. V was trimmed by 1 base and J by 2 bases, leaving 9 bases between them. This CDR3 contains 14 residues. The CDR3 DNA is TGTGCCAGCAGCTTAGTCAGGGCCCCCTACGAGCAGTACTTC. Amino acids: CASSLVRAPYEQYF.

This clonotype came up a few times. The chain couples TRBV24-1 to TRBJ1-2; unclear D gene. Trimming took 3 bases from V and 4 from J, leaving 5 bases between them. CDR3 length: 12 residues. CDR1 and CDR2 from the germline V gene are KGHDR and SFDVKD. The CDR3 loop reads CATSDASYGYTF. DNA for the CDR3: TGTGCCACCAGTGATGCCTCCTATGGCTACACCTTC.

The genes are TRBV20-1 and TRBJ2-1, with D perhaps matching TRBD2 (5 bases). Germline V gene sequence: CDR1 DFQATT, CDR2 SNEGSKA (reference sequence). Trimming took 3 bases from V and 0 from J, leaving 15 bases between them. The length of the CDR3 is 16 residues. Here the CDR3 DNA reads TGCAGTGCTAGTGATACTAGGATCTTCTCCTACAATGAGCAGTTCTTC. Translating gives CSASDTRIFSYNEQFF.

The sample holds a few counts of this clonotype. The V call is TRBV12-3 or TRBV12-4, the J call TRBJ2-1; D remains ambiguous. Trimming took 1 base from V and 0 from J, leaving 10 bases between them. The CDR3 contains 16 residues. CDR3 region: CASSLGGFGSYNEQFF. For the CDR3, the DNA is TGTGCCAGCAGTTTAGGGGGTTTTGGCTCCTACAATGAGCAGTTCTTC.

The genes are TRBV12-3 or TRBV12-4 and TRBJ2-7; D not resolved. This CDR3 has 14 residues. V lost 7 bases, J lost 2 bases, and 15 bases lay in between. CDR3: CASTPPRPAYEQYF. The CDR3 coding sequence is TGTGCCAGCACACCCCCTAGGCCGGCCTACGAGCAGTACTTC.

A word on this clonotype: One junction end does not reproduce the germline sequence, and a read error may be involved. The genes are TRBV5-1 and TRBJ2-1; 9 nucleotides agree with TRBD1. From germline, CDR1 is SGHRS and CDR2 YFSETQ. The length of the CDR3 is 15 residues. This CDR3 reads CASSRNRGPYTEQFF. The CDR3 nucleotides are TGCGCCAGCAGCCGGAACAGGGGGCCCTACACTGAGCAGTTCTTC.